The 20 T cell receptor beta chains below come from one sample, sequenced in a study of blood T cell repertoires in COVID-19. Method: immunoSEQ multiplex PCR; TCRdb's copy keeps in-frame clones and lacks some. The data hold about 180,000 clones, with 80% to 90% observed a single time. The specimen sequenced was peripheral blood. These receptors were taken from a man aged 18 to 30 who had recovered from COVID-19.

This sequence joins TRBV10-3 and TRBJ2-2, with 11 positions matching TRBD2. There are 18 residues in the CDR3. Germline V gene data show CDR1 as ENHRY and CDR2 as SYGVKD. The V segment lost 0 bases and the J segment 5 bases; nucleotides outside the gene matches: 8. The CDR3 DNA follows: TGTGCCATCAGTGAGTCTCCTACTAGCGGGAGCGTTACCGGGGAGCTGTTTTTT. As protein: CAISESPTSGSVTGELFF.

The chain recombines TRBV9 with TRBJ2-7; possible D gene TRBD1, 5 bases. Germline V gene sequence: CDR1 SGDLS, CDR2 YYNGEE. The V gene lost 4 bases and the J gene lost 6 bases, with 14 bases spanning the gap. The CDR3 sequence is 13 residues long. The CDR3 loop reads CASSFGQLGEQYF. CDR3 bases: TGTGCCAGCAGCTTTGGACAATTGGGCGAGCAGTACTTC.

The V and J genes are TRBV2 and TRBJ2-4; 8 bases agree with TRBD2. The CDR3 has 16 amino acids. With V trimmed by 4 bases and J by 9 bases, 14 bases remained unmatched. Germline CDR1 and CDR2: SNHLY and FYNNEI. CDR3 amino acids: CASSGRAGENLSIQYF. The CDR3, as DNA: TGTGCCAGCAGTGGGCGAGCGGGAGAGAATCTAAGCATTCAGTACTTC.

The count of this clone is one. The chain links TRBV7-9 to TRBJ2-7; weak D call: TRBD2 (6 bases). CDR3 length equals 14 residues. Trimming stripped 2 bases from V and 7 bases from J, with 15 bases between. The germline CDR1 and CDR2 sequences are SEHNR and FQNEAQ (reference sequence). The CDR3 bases are TGTGCCAGCAGCTTACGCGGGAACCTTTGGGAGCAGTACTTC. As protein: CASSLRGNLWEQYF.

The rearrangement links TRBV5-1 to TRBJ1-1; possibly TRBD1 for D (6 bases). The V end lost 1 base, the J end lost 6 bases, and 10 bases lay between the germline ends. CDR3 length: 13 residues. Germline loops: CDR1 SGHRS, CDR2 YFSETQ. DNA for the CDR3: TGCGCCAGCAGCTTGAAGGGGGAAGCTGAAGCTTTCTTT. Protein sequence: CASSLKGEAEAFF.

V usage is TRBV29-1 and J usage is TRBJ2-5; weak D call: TRBD1 (5 bases). This CDR3 comprises 12 residues. V was clipped by 4 bases and J by 5 bases, with 11 bases between them. Germline V gene lookup returns CDR1 SQVTM and CDR2 ANQGSEA. Here the CDR3 DNA reads TGCAGCGTTGTAGGGGTTTGGGAGACCCAGTACTTC. It specifies CSVVGVWETQYF.

The CDR3 nucleotides read TGTGCCAGCAGCGGGCTACTAGCGGCAGAGACCCAGTACTTC. Its translation: CASSGLLAAETQYF. The chain joins TRBV2 to TRBJ2-5; 8 bases fit TRBD2. This CDR3 region has 14 residues. Per the germline V gene, CDR1 is SNHLY and CDR2 is FYNNEI. After removal of 6 bases from V and 4 bases from J, the junction contained 7 bases not matched to a gene.

The rearrangement links TRBV7-3 to TRBJ2-1; the match to TRBD2 covers 9 bases. The CDR3 is 16 amino acids. From germline, CDR1 is SGHTA and CDR2 FQGTGA. V shed 5 bases, J shed 0 bases, and the junction held 5 bases outside the gene matches. Here the CDR3 DNA reads TGTGCCAGCAGCGCGCGTAGCGGGAGCTCCTACAATGAGCAGTTCTTC. Translated, it gives CASSARSGSSYNEQFF.

The CDR3 reads CATSRTRVYGYTF. CDR3 sequence (DNA): TGTGCCACCAGCAGAACGCGAGTCTATGGCTACACCTTC. V usage is TRBV15 and J usage is TRBJ1-2; D gene ambiguous. The V end lost 2 bases, the J end lost 4 bases, and 8 bases lay between the germline ends. The germline CDR1 and CDR2 sequences are LNHNV and YYDKDF (reference sequence). The CDR3 totals 13 residues.

The V call is TRBV9, the J call TRBJ2-7; 7 bases are a match to TRBD2. V lost 3 bases, J lost 5 bases, and 8 bases stayed unmatched. Germline CDR1 reads SGDLS; CDR2 reads YYNGEE. The CDR3 is made up of 14 amino acids. The CDR3 region is CASSASTGGDEQYF. The CDR3 nucleotides are TGTGCCAGCAGCGCCTCCACTGGGGGGGACGAGCAGTACTTC.

The genes are TRBV4-1 and TRBJ2-7; 8 bases map to TRBD2. V gave up 1 base and J gave up 5 bases; unmatched junction bases: 16. CDR3 length: 18 amino acids. From germline, CDR1 is MGHRA and CDR2 YSYEKL. CDR3 sequence: CASSQGRASGSTRNEQYF. CDR3 nucleotides: TGCGCCAGCAGCCAAGGTCGCGCGAGCGGGAGCACTAGGAACGAGCAGTACTTC.

This chain joins TRBV7-9 and TRBJ2-5; no clear D gene. Trimming removed 5 bases from V and 2 bases from J, with 12 bases in between. The CDR3 spans 14 residues. Germline values: CDR1 SEHNR, CDR2 FQNEAQ (reference sequence). CDR3 protein: CASSEASGQETQYF. DNA for the CDR3: TGTGCCAGCAGCGAGGCAAGTGGGCAAGAGACCCAGTACTTC.

V and J are TRBV11-2 and TRBJ1-3, with D possibly TRBD1 on 5 matching bases. V shed 3 bases and J shed 4 bases, with 13 bases lying between them. CDR1 and CDR2 from the germline V gene are SGHAT and FQNNGV. The CDR3 extends over 15 amino acids. The CDR3 spells CASSFPFDRGNTIYF. The CDR3, as DNA: TGTGCCAGCAGCTTCCCGTTCGACAGAGGAAACACCATATATTTT.

The chain uses TRBV10-3 and TRBJ2-1, with 7 bases that match TRBD1. V gave up 0 bases and J gave up 4 bases; unmatched junction bases: 6. There are 16 residues in the CDR3. Germline CDR1 reads ENHRY; CDR2 reads SYGVKD. CDR3 protein: CAISESMGQSYNEQFF. CDR3 nucleotides: TGTGCCATCAGTGAGTCGATGGGACAGAGTTACAATGAGCAGTTCTTC.

This chain uses TRBV11-2 with TRBJ1-4; 9 bases match TRBD1. Trimming took 3 bases from V and 5 from J; bases not matched to a gene: 1. Germline CDR1 reads SGHAT; CDR2 reads FQNNGV. CDR3 size: 14 residues. CDR3 sequence reads: CASSLTGGNEKLFF. The CDR3, as DNA: TGTGCCAGCAGCTTGACAGGGGGGAATGAAAAACTGTTTTTT.

V usage is TRBV19 and J usage is TRBJ2-1, with 7 bases that match TRBD2. The CDR3 runs to 15 residues. Germline V gene lookup returns CDR1 LNHDA and CDR2 SQIVND (reference sequence). Trimming took 6 bases from V and 3 from J; bases not matched to a gene: 8. The CDR3 is CASRPLAAYYNEQFF. CDR3 sequence (DNA): TGTGCCAGTAGACCCCTAGCGGCATACTACAATGAGCAGTTCTTC.

The chain links TRBV6-5 to TRBJ2-3; 11 positions agree with TRBD2. Germline V CDR1 and CDR2: MNHEY, SVGAGI. The CDR3 extends over 15 amino acids. The V and J ends lost 6 bases and 7 bases, in that order; junction bases with no gene match: 9. CDR3 in DNA: TGTGCCAGCAGGACCGCTAGCGGGAGGAGGAATACGCAGTATTTT. Residues: CASRTASGRRNTQYF.

The J gene is TRBJ1-1, the V gene TRBV9; D remains unclear. V was cut by 4 bases and J by 5 bases, with 15 bases left in between. Germline V lookup: CDR1 SGDLS, CDR2 YYNGEE. The CDR3 sequence is 14 residues long. The chain's CDR3 is CASSPEPGMTEAFF. As DNA, the CDR3 is TGTGCCAGCAGCCCGGAACCGGGTATGACTGAAGCTTTCTTT.

The chain combines TRBV29-1 with TRBJ2-5, with no clear D. The germline gives CDR1 SQVTM, CDR2 ANQGSEA. The CDR3 totals 13 residues. V was pared by 1 base and J by 1 base, with 7 bases between. In DNA, the CDR3 is TGCAGCGTTGAAGGAGCGCTCCAAGAGACCCAGTACTTC. Translation gives CSVEGALQETQYF.

V usage is TRBV6-6 and J usage is TRBJ2-7, with D possibly matching TRBD1 (7 bases). The CDR3 totals 15 residues. Looked up from germline, CDR1 is MNHNY and CDR2 is SVGAGI (reference sequence). Trimming pared 4 bases from V and 5 bases from J, leaving 18 bases between. DNA for the CDR3: TGTGCCAGCAGTTTCCTCGGACAGGAGGGTAACGAGCAGTACTTC. Protein sequence: CASSFLGQEGNEQYF.